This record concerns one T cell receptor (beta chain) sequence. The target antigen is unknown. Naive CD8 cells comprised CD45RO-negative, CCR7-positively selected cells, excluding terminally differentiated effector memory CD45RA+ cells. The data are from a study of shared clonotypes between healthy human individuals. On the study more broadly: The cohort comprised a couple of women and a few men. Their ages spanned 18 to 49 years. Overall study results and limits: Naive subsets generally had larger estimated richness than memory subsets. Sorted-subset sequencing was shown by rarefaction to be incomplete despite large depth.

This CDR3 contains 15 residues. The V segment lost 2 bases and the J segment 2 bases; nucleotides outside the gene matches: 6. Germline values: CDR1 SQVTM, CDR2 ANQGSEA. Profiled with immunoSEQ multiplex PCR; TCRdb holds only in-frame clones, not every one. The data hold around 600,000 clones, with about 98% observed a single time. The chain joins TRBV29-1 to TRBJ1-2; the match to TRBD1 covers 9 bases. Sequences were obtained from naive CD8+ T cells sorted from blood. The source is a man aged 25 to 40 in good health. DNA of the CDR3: TGCAGCGTTGAAAGACAGGGGGAGCTAAACTATGGCTACACCTTC. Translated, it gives CSVERQGELNYGYTF. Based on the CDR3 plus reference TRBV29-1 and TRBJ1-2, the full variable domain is SAVISQKPSRDICQRGTSLTIQCQVDSQVTMMFWYRQQPGQSLTLIATANQGSEATYESGFVIDKFPISRPNLTFSTLTVSNMSPEDSSIYLCSVERQGELNYGYTFGSGTRLTVV.